What follows describes a single TCR beta chain. As yet, its antigen is unknown. All participants were of European descent. Excluded: major illness, comorbidity, regular medication, drug use, over 100 g alcohol weekly. This sample is drawn from a study of untreated major depressive disorder. The study's findings and limits: Private clones made up every subject's top five TRBV05-01 clones. CD4+ T cells from depressed patients used TRBV05-01 (Vbeta 5.1) more often than controls.

Libraries were prepared by immunoSEQ multiplex PCR; TCRdb keeps only in-frame clonotypes and omits some of them. The table includes approximately 20,000 clones, over 65% detected once. CDR3 length: 15 residues. Germline CDR1 SGHRS, CDR2 YFSETQ. V shed 5 bases and J 7 bases; nucleotides not matched to a gene: 4. The clonotype originates from a woman aged 25 to 45 in good health. The specimen sequenced was CD4+ T cells from PBMCs. The genes are TRBV5-1 and TRBJ2-1; 15 bases match TRBD2. The DNA for the CDR3 is TGCGCCAGCAGGCCGGGACTAGCGGGAGGAAATGAGCAGTTCTTC. This encodes CASRPGLAGGNEQFF.